The rows below give T cell receptor beta chains drawn from one sample of a study of immune evolution from preneoplasia to lung adenocarcinoma. The protocol was immunoSEQ multiplex PCR, while the TCRdb copy is restricted to in-frame clones and leaves out a portion. Among 6,000 to 7,500 clones listed, 70% to 80% were seen once. The sequencing input was FFPE minimally invasive lung adenocarcinoma tissue. The receptors stem from a person between 65 and 79 years old with lung adenocarcinoma. Both conserved end residues are part of each CDR3. A D gene is named only where the DNA matches it firmly. Where a row states a size, it is once, few, many or the class of an expanded clone; other rows omit it.

j_gene: TRBJ2-2; v_gene: TRBV7-9; abundance: NA; d_gene: TRBD1; CDR3nt: TGTGCCAGCAGCCAGCCAAGGGGGCCCACCGGGGAGCTGTTTTTT; CDR3aa: CASSQPRGPTGELFF
j_gene: TRBJ2-7; v_gene: TRBV9; abundance: NA; d_gene: TRBD1; CDR3nt: TGTGCCAGCAGCGCCGGGACAGGGGGCTTTTACGAGCAGTACTTC; CDR3aa: CASSAGTGGFYEQYF
j_gene: TRBJ2-2; v_gene: TRBV7-2; abundance: NA; d_gene: NA; CDR3nt: TGTGCCAGCAGCTTCGGGGGCGGGGAGCTGTTTTTT; CDR3aa: CASSFGGGELFF
j_gene: TRBJ2-3; v_gene: TRBV4-3; abundance: NA; d_gene: TRBD2; CDR3nt: TGCGCCAGCAGCCAAGATTGGGGACTAGCGGGAGCGGAGTACCCCACAGATACGCAGTATTTT; CDR3aa: CASSQDWGLAGAEYPTDTQYF
j_gene: TRBJ2-2; v_gene: TRBV25-1; abundance: NA; d_gene: NA; CDR3nt: TGTGCCAGCCAAACAGGGAACACCGGGGAGCTGTTTTTT; CDR3aa: CASQTGNTGELFF
j_gene: TRBJ2-2; v_gene: TRBV5-1; abundance: NA; d_gene: NA; CDR3nt: TGCGCCAGCAGCTTGGCCGGCCCCGCCGGGGAGCTGTTTTTT; CDR3aa: CASSLAGPAGELFF
j_gene: TRBJ1-1; v_gene: TRBV9; abundance: NA; d_gene: NA; CDR3nt: TGTGCCAGCAGCGTTCAGACTACAATTAACACTGAAGCTTTCTTT; CDR3aa: CASSVQTTINTEAFF
j_gene: TRBJ2-2; v_gene: TRBV9; abundance: NA; d_gene: NA; CDR3nt: TGTGCCAGCAGCGTAGACGGTAACACCGGGGAGCTGTTTTTT; CDR3aa: CASSVDGNTGELFF
j_gene: TRBJ1-2; v_gene: TRBV5-1; abundance: NA; d_gene: TRBD1; CDR3nt: TGCGCCAGCAGCTTGGACAGGGGATGGGATGGCTACACCTTC; CDR3aa: CASSLDRGWDGYTF
j_gene: TRBJ2-3; v_gene: TRBV6-4; abundance: NA; d_gene: TRBD2; CDR3nt: TGTGCCAGCAGTTGGGCGGGAGAGCCCACAGATACGCAGTATTTT; CDR3aa: CASSWAGEPTDTQYF
j_gene: TRBJ2-5; v_gene: TRBV7-2; abundance: NA; d_gene: TRBD2; CDR3nt: TGTGCCAGCAGTCCTAGCGGGGGATGGCAGTACTTC; CDR3aa: CASSPSGGWQYF
j_gene: TRBJ1-2; v_gene: TRBV9; abundance: NA; d_gene: NA; CDR3nt: TGTGCCAGCAGCGTAGACGGCAGGGCCATCAATGGCTACACCTTC; CDR3aa: CASSVDGRAINGYTF
j_gene: TRBJ2-7; v_gene: TRBV6-6; abundance: NA; d_gene: NA; CDR3nt: TGTGCCAGCTTGTTTCAGGGCGATCACGAGCAGTACTTC; CDR3aa: CASLFQGDHEQYF
j_gene: TRBJ2-7; v_gene: TRBV6-1; abundance: NA; d_gene: NA; CDR3nt: TGTGCCAGCAGTGAGGGTCCGGTTGGCTCCTACGAGCAGTACTTC; CDR3aa: CASSEGPVGSYEQYF
j_gene: TRBJ1-2; v_gene: TRBV5-1; abundance: NA; d_gene: NA; CDR3nt: TGCGCCAGCAGCTCGCAAGGGGAGGTTGGCTACACCTTC; CDR3aa: CASSSQGEVGYTF
j_gene: TRBJ2-5; v_gene: TRBV7-2; abundance: NA; d_gene: NA; CDR3nt: TGTGCCAGCAGCTCCTCAGAGACCCAGTACTTC; CDR3aa: CASSSSETQYF
j_gene: TRBJ1-5; v_gene: TRBV27; abundance: NA; d_gene: NA; CDR3nt: TGTGCCAGCAGTTTACTGCAGGGGAGCAATCAGCCCCAGCATTTT; CDR3aa: CASSLLQGSNQPQHF
j_gene: TRBJ1-4; v_gene: TRBV4-3; abundance: NA; d_gene: NA; CDR3nt: TGCGCCAGCAGCCAAGAAAGGGCGACTAATGAAAAACTGTTTTTT; CDR3aa: CASSQERATNEKLFF
j_gene: TRBJ1-5; v_gene: TRBV30; abundance: NA; d_gene: NA; CDR3nt: TGTGCCTGGAGTCTCGGGGTCAATCAGCCCCAGCATTTT; CDR3aa: CAWSLGVNQPQHF
j_gene: TRBJ2-3; v_gene: TRBV11-3; abundance: NA; d_gene: TRBD2; CDR3nt: TGTGCCAGCAGCTTGGGACTAGCGGGAGACACAGATACGCAGTATTTT; CDR3aa: CASSLGLAGDTDTQYF
j_gene: TRBJ2-3; v_gene: TRBV4-3; abundance: NA; d_gene: TRBD1; CDR3nt: TGCGCCAGCAGCCAAGGAGGGGGCAGGGGACAAATGGCAGATACGCAGTATTTT; CDR3aa: CASSQGGGRGQMADTQYF
j_gene: TRBJ2-3; v_gene: TRBV4-3; abundance: NA; d_gene: NA; CDR3nt: TGCGCCAGCAGCCAAGTCTCGGGGAGTACGCAGTATTTT; CDR3aa: CASSQVSGSTQYF
j_gene: TRBJ2-2; v_gene: TRBV28; abundance: NA; d_gene: NA; CDR3nt: TGTGCCAGCAGCCCTACAGGGTACAACACCGGGGAGCTGTTTTTT; CDR3aa: CASSPTGYNTGELFF
j_gene: TRBJ2-1; v_gene: TRBV7-6; abundance: few; d_gene: TRBD2; CDR3nt: TGTGCCAGCAGCGAGGGACTAGGAAATGAGCAGTTCTTC; CDR3aa: CASSEGLGNEQFF
j_gene: TRBJ2-7; v_gene: TRBV2; abundance: few; d_gene: TRBD2; CDR3nt: TGTGCCAGCAGTGACCAACTAGCGGGAGTGGGTGAGCAGTACTTC; CDR3aa: CASSDQLAGVGEQYF
j_gene: TRBJ2-7; v_gene: TRBV23-1; abundance: NA; d_gene: NA; CDR3nt: TGCGCCAGCAGTCAATTTTTCGCGGACGACTACGAGCAGTACTTC; CDR3aa: CASSQFFADDYEQYF
j_gene: TRBJ1-5; v_gene: TRBV7-2; abundance: NA; d_gene: NA; CDR3nt: TGTGCCAGCAGGCCTGGGTATAGCAATCAGCCCCAGCATTTT; CDR3aa: CASRPGYSNQPQHF
j_gene: TRBJ2-5; v_gene: TRBV18; abundance: NA; d_gene: TRBD1; CDR3nt: TGTGCCAGCTCACCTAGGACAGGAGTTAAAGAGACCCAGTACTTC; CDR3aa: CASSPRTGVKETQYF